This T cell receptor (beta chain) stems from a study of cytomegalovirus exposure and HLA in healthy donors. The V end was cut by 7 bases, the J end by 8 bases, with 14 bases between. Germline V gene lookup returns CDR1 MGHDK and CDR2 SYGVNS. The CDR3 consists of 12 residues. 13 Jbeta primers and 60 Vbeta primers were used for the PCR. The table came from immunoSEQ multiplex PCR; TCRdb's copy has only in-frame clones and leaves some out. The sample totals some 200,000 clones. This receptor was obtained from a man aged 25 to 40 in good health and CMV-seronegative. The genes are TRBV25-1 and TRBJ1-2; D uncertain. The sample taken for sequencing was PBMCs. CDR3 in amino acids: CASTTELEGYTF. The DNA for the CDR3 is TGTGCCAGCACCACAGAGTTGGAAGGCTACACCTTC.